Each of the 5 T cell receptor beta chains below was sequenced from the same sample in a study of T cell responses to AZD1222 COVID-19 vaccine. Data came from immunoSEQ multiplex PCR; TCRdb stores just in-frame clones and leaves some out. Of about 97,000 clones listed, 90% are singletons. The material sequenced was peripheral blood, taken on day 0 of AZD1222 vaccination. These receptors were taken from an adult in good health.

The rearrangement uses TRBV28 and TRBJ1-3; the D gene is possibly TRBD1 (5 bases). The CDR3 is 16 amino acids. Deletions cut 2 bases from V and 0 bases from J, with 11 bases between. CDR1 is MDHEN, CDR2 SYDVKM, per germline. The CDR3: CASSLRAGSSGNTIYF. The CDR3 region has the DNA TGTGCCAGCAGTTTAAGAGCAGGGAGCTCTGGAAACACCATATATTTT. The full variable domain, rest sourced from reference TRBV28 and TRBJ1-3, is DVKVTQSSRYLVKRTGEKVFLECVQDMDHENMFWYRQDPGLGLRLIYFSYDVKMKEKGDIPEGYSVSREKKERFSLILESASTNQTSMYLCASSLRAGSSGNTIYFGEGSWLTVV.

The rearrangement uses TRBV5-8 and TRBJ1-2; no clear D gene. Germline values: CDR1 SGHTS, CDR2 YDEGEE. The CDR3 spans 10 residues. V lost 2 bases to trimming and J lost 4 bases, with 0 bases between them. This CDR3 reads CASSFYGYTF. In nucleotides, the CDR3 is TGTGCCAGCAGCTTCTATGGCTACACCTTC. Looking up the rest from reference TRBV5-8 and TRBJ1-2 gives the full variable domain: EAGVTQSPTHLIKTRGQQATLRCSPISGHTSVYWYQQALGLGLQFLLWYDEGEERNRGNFPPRFSGRQFPNYSSELNVNALELEDSALYLCASSFYGYTFGSGTRLTVV.

This chain connects TRBV3-1 (or the pseudogene TRBV3-2) to TRBJ2-3, with D perhaps TRBD1 (7 bases). In germline, CDR1 is LGHDT, CDR2 YNNKEL (reference sequence). The V end was cut by 4 bases, the J end by 7 bases, with 18 bases between. The CDR3 extends over 15 amino acids. The CDR3 nucleotides are TGTGCCAGCAGCCCCAGGGGGGAGGAACGCTATACGCAGTATTTT. Protein: CASSPRGEERYTQYF.

Here the CDR3 DNA reads TGCGCCAGCAGCCCAGGGAGGGGGGCTAATGAAAAACTGTTTTTT. Amino acid sequence: CASSPGRGANEKLFF. The rearrangement joins TRBV5-1 to TRBJ1-4, with a possible D match to TRBD1 (6 bases). V gave up 4 bases and J gave up 3 bases, with 13 bases separating them. Germline V gene data show CDR1 as SGHRS and CDR2 as YFSETQ. The CDR3 contains 15 residues.

The V and J genes are TRBV6-1 and TRBJ1-1; D may be TRBD1 (5 bases). The V gene's germline CDR1 is MNHNS and CDR2 SASEGT. The CDR3 has 17 amino acids. Trimming cost V 1 base and J 3 bases, with 18 bases left between them. The CDR3 region is CASSEEGRDGKYTEAFF. The CDR3 DNA reads TGTGCCAGCAGTGAAGAGGGTAGGGACGGGAAATACACTGAAGCTTTCTTT.